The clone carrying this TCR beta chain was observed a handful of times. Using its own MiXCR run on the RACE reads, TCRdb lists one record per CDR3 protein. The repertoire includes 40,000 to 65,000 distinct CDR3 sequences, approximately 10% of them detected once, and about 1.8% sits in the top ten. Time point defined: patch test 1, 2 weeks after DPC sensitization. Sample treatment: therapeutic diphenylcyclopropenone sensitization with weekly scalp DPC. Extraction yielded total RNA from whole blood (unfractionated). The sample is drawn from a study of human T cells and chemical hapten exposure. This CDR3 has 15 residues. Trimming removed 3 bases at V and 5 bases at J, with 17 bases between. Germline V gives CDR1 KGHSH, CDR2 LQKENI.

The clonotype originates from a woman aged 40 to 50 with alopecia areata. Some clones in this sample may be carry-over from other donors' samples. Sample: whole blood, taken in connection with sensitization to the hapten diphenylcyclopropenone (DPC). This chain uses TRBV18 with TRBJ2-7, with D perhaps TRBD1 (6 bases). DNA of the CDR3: TGTGCCAGCTCACCCTCAGGGGCCCCCCGGAACGAGCAGTACTTC. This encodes CASSPSGAPRNEQYF.